This TCR beta chain was recovered during a study of shared clonotypes between healthy human individuals. Study as a whole: CD8 memory received one plate per donor, CD8 naive two, CD4 memory three and CD4 naive three.

The V gene's germline CDR1 is MNHNS and CDR2 SASEGT. The CDR3 runs 15 residues. Trimming removed 7 bases at V and 4 bases at J, with 19 bases between. About this clone: Its cognate antigen is unknown.

TCRdb's copy holds only in-frame clones and misses some; the assay was immunoSEQ multiplex PCR. The table lists about 1,500,000 clones, around 97% of them singletons. Findings and caveats of the study: Around 4.7% was the fraction of naive CD4 clonotypes found shared across four donors. Larger estimated richness was generally recorded for naive subsets relative to memory subsets.

This clonotype was obtained from a man aged 25 to 40 in good health. The sequenced sample was naive CD4+ T cells sorted from blood. Subset reported: CD45RA+ positively selected. This chain joins TRBV6-1 and TRBJ1-2; D is uncertain. In DNA, the CDR3 is TGTGCCAGCACCCCCGGCGTCGCGACGGTCTATGGCTACACCTTC. Amino acids: CASTPGVATVYGYTF.